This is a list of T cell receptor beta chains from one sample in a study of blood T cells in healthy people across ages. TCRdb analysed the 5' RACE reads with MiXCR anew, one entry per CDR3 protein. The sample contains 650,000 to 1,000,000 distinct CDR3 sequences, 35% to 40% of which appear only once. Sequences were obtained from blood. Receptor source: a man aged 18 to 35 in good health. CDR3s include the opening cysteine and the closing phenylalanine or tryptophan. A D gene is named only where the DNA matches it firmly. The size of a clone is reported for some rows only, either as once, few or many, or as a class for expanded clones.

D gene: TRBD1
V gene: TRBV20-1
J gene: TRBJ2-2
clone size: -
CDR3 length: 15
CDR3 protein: CSAPPGGALTGELFF
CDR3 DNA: TGCAGTGCGCCCCCAGGGGGTGCACTTACCGGGGAGCTGTTTTTT

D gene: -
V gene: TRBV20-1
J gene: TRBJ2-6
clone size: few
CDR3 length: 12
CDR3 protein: CSAPRGANVLTF
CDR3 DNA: TGCAGTGCCCCACGTGGGGCCAACGTCCTGACTTTC

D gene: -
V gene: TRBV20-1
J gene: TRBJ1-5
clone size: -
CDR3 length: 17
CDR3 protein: CSARGNALGRDGQPQHF
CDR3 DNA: TGCAGTGCTAGAGGTAATGCCCTAGGACGGGATGGGCAGCCCCAGCATTTT

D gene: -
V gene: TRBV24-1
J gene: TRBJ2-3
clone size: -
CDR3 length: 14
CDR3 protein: CATSDSGCTDTQYF
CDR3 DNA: TGTGCCACCAGTGATTCGGGCTGCACAGATACGCAGTATTTT

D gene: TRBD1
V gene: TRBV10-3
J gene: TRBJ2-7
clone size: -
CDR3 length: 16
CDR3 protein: CAISSTGTGFLYEQYF
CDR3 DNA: TGTGCCATCAGTTCAACCGGGACAGGGTTCTTATACGAGCAGTACTTC

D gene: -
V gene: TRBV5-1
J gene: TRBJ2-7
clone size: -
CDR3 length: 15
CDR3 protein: CASSLGQGGGNEQYF
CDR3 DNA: TGCGCCAGCAGCTTGGGGCAGGGGGGCGGCAATGAGCAGTACTTC

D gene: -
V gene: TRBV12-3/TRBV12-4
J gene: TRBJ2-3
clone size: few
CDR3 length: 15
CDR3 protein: CASSFKGGSTDTQYF
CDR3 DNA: TGTGCCAGCAGTTTCAAGGGGGGGAGCACAGATACGCAGTATTTT

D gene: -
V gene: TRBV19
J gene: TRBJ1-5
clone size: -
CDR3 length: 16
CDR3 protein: CASSPGRELRNQPQHF
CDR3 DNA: TGTGCCAGTAGCCCCGGGAGGGAGCTTCGCAATCAGCCCCAGCATTTT

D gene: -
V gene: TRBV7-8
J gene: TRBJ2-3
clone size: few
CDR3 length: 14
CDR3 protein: CASSLIVGPDTQYF
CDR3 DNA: TGTGCCAGCAGCTTAATCGTGGGGCCAGATACGCAGTATTTT

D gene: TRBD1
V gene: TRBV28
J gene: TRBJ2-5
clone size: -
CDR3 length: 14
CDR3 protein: CASRDRGFEETQYF
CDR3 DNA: TGTGCCAGCAGGGACAGGGGATTCGAGGAGACCCAGTACTTC

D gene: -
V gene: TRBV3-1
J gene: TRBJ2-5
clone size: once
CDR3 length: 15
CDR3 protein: CASSQVRGAGGEQYF
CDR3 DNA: TGTGCCAGCAGCCAAGTACGAGGGGCGGGCGGTGAGCAGTACTTC

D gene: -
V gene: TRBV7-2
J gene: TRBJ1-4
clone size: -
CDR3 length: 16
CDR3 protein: CASSLAFGGSNEKLFF
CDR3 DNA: TGTGCCAGCAGCTTAGCATTCGGCGGCAGTAATGAAAAACTGTTTTTT

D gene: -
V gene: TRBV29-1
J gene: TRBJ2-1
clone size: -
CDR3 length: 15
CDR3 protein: CSVTGHASSYNEQFF
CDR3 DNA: TGCAGCGTTACGGGCCATGCTAGCTCCTACAATGAGCAGTTCTTC

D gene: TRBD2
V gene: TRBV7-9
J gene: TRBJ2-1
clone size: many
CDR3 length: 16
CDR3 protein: CASSLGLGNAGDEQFF
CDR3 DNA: TGTGCCAGCAGCTTAGGGCTCGGAAATGCGGGGGATGAGCAGTTCTTC

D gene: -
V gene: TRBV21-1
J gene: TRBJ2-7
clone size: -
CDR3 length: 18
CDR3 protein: CTSSKLYGGDRGLDEQYF
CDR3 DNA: TGTACCAGCAGCAAATTATATGGCGGGGACAGGGGGTTGGACGAGCAGTACTTC

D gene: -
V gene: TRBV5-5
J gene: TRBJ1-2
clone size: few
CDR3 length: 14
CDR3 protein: CASSLGRDTYGYTF
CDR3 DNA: TGTGCCAGCAGCTTGGGCCGGGACACCTATGGCTACACCTTC

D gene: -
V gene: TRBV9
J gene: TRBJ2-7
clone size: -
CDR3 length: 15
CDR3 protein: CASSVEDTSYNEQYF
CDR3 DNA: TGTGCCAGCAGCGTAGAAGACACCTCCTACAATGAGCAGTACTTC

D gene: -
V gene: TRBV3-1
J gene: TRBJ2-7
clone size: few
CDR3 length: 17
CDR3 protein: CASSPQVQGKVSYEQYF
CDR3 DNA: TGTGCCAGCAGCCCACAGGTCCAGGGCAAGGTCTCCTACGAGCAGTACTTC

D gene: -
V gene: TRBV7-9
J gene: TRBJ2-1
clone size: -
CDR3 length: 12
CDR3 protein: CASSPPVGEQFF
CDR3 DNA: TGTGCCAGCAGCCCGCCGGTTGGTGAGCAGTTCTTC

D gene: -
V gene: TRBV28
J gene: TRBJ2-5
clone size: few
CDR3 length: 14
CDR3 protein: CASSLIGEQETQYF
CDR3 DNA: TGTGCCAGCAGTTTAATTGGGGAACAAGAGACCCAGTACTTC

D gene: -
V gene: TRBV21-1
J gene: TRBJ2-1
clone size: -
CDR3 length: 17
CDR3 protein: CASSKTPMGSPYNEQFF
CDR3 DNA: TGTGCCAGCAGCAAAACCCCAATGGGCAGCCCCTACAATGAGCAGTTCTTC

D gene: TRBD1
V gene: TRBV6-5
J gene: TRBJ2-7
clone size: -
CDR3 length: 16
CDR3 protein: CASSPMGTGGNYEQYF
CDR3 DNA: TGTGCCAGCAGCCCAATGGGGACAGGGGGAAACTACGAGCAGTACTTC

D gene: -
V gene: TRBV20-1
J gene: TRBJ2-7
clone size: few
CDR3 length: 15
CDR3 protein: CSARDSGDWMYEQYF
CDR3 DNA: TGCAGTGCTAGAGATTCGGGGGATTGGATGTACGAGCAGTACTTC

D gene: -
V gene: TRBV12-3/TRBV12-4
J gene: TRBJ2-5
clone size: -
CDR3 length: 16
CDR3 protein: CASSLSGAGNQETQYF
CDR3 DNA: TGTGCCAGCAGTCTATCGGGGGCGGGGAACCAAGAGACCCAGTACTTC

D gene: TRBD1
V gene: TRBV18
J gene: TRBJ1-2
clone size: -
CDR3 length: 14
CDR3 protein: CASSAGKGAYGYTF
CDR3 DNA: TGTGCCAGCTCGGCCGGGAAGGGGGCATATGGCTACACCTTC

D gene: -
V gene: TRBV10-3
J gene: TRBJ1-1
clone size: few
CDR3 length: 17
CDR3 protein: CAISDSSKPGARTEAFF
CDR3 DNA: TGTGCCATCAGTGACTCGAGCAAGCCAGGGGCGAGGACTGAAGCTTTCTTT

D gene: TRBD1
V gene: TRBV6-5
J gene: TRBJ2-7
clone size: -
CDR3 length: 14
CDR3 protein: CASSPGQGRYEQYF
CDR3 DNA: TGTGCCAGCAGCCCCGGACAGGGTCGGTACGAGCAGTACTTC

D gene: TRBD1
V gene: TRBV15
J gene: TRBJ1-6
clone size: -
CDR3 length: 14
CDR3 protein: CATSRDRVSSPLHF
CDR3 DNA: TGTGCCACCAGCAGGGACAGGGTTAGTTCACCCCTCCACTTT

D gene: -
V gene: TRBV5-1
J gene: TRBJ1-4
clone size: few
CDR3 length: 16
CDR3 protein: CASSLYEGRPNEKLFF
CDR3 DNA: TGCGCCAGCAGCTTGTACGAGGGGAGGCCTAATGAAAAACTGTTTTTT

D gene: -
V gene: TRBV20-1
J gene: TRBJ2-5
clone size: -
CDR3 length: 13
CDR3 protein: CSAIITDQETQYF
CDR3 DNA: TGCAGTGCTATCATCACAGACCAAGAGACCCAGTACTTC

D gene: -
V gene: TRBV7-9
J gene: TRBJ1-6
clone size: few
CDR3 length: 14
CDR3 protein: CASSFGHPNSPLHF
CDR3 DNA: TGTGCCAGCAGCTTTGGACACCCCAATTCACCCCTCCACTTT